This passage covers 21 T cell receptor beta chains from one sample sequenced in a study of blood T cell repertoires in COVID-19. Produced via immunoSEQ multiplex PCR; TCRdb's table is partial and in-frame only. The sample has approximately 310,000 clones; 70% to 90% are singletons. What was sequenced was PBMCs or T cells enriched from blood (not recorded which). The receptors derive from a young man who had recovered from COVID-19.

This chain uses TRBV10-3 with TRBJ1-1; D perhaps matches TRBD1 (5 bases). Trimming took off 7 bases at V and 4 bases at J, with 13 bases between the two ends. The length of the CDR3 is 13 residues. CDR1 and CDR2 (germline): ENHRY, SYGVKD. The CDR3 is CAIIGSGGTEAFF. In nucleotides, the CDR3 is TGTGCCATCATTGGTAGCGGGGGCACTGAAGCTTTCTTT.

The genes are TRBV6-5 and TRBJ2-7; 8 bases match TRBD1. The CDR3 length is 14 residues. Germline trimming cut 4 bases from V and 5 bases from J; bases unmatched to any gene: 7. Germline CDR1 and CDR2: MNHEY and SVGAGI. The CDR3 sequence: CASSSPAGGHEQYF. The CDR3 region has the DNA TGTGCCAGCAGTTCACCGGCAGGGGGCCACGAGCAGTACTTC.

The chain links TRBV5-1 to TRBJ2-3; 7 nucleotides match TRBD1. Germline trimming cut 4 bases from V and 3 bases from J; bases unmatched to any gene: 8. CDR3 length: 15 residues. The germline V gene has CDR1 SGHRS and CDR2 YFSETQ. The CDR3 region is CASSTAQGPTDTQYF. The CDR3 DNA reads TGCGCCAGCAGCACAGCACAGGGGCCTACAGATACGCAGTATTTT.

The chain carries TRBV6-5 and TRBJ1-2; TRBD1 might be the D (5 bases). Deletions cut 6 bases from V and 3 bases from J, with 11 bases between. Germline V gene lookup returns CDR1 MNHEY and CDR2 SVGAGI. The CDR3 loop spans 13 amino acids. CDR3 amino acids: CASRLGGDYGYTF. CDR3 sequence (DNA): TGTGCCAGCAGGCTCGGAGGGGACTATGGCTACACCTTC.

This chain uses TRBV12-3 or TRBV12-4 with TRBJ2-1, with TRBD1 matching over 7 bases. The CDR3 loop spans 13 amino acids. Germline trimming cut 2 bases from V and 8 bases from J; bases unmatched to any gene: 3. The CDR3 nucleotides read TGTGCCAGCAGTTTACGAGGGGGCGATGAGCAGTTCTTC. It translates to CASSLRGGDEQFF.

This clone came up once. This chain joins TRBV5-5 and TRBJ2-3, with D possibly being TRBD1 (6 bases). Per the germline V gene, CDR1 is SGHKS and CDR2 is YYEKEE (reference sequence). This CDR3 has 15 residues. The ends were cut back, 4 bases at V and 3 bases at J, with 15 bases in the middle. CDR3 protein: CASSHTRGRTDTQYF. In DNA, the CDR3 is TGTGCCAGCAGCCACACCAGGGGCCGGACAGATACGCAGTATTTT.

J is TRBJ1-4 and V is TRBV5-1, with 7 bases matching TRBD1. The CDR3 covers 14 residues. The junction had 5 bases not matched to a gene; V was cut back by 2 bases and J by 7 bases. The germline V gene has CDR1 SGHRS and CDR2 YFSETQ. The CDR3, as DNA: TGCGCCAGCAGCTTAAGGGGGCTAGGTGAAAAACTGTTTTTT. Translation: CASSLRGLGEKLFF. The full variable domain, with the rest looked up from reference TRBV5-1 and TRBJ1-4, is KAGVTQTPRYLIKTRGQQVTLSCSPISGHRSVSWYQQTPGQGLQFLFEYFSETQRNKGNFPGRFSGRQFSNSRSEMNVSTLELGDSALYLCASSLRGLGEKLFFGSGTQLSVL.

This chain's CDR3 is CASSGGGLKYGYTF. The CDR3 region has the DNA TGTGCCAGTTCGGGTGGGGGCCTGAAGTATGGCTACACCTTC. This chain uses TRBV19 with TRBJ1-2, with D possibly TRBD1 on 6 matching bases. V was clipped by 8 bases and J by 5 bases, with 18 bases between them. Germline lookup yields CDR1 LNHDA and CDR2 SQIVND (reference sequence). This CDR3 comprises 14 residues.

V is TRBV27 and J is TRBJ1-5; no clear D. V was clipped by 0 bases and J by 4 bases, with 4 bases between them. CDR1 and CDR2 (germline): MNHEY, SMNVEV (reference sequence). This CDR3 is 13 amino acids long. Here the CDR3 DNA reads TGTGCCAGCAGTTTATCTCGGAATCAGCCCCAGCATTTT. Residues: CASSLSRNQPQHF.

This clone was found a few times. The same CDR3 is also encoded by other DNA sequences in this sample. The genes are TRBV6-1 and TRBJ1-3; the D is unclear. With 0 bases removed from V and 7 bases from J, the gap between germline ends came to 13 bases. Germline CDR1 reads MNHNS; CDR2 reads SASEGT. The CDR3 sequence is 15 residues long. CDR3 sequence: CASSEAALGGNTIYF. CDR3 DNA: TGTGCCAGCAGTGAAGCAGCTCTCGGAGGGAACACCATATATTTT.

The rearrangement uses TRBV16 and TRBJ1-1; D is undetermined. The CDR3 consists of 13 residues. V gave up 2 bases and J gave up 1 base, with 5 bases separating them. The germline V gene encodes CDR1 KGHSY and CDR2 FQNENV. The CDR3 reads CASSQERNTEAFF. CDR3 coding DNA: TGTGCCAGCAGCCAAGAGAGGAACACTGAAGCTTTCTTT.

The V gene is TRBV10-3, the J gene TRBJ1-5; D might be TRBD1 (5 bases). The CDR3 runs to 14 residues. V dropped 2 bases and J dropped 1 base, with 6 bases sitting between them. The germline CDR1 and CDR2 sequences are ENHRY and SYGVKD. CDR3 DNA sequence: TGTGCCATCAGTGAGAGGGGCAGCAATCAGCCCCAGCATTTT. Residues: CAISERGSNQPQHF.

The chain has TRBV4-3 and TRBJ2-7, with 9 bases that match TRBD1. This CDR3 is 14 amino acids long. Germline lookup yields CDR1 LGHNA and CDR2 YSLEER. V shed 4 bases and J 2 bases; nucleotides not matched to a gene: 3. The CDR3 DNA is TGCGCCAGCAGCCTGGACAGGGGCACCTACGAGCAGTACTTC. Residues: CASSLDRGTYEQYF.

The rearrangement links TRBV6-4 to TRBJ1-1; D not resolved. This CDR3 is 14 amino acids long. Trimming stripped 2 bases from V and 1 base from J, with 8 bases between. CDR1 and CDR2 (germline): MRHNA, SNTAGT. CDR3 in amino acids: CASSDGSPNTEAFF. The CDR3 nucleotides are TGTGCCAGCAGTGACGGCTCTCCGAACACTGAAGCTTTCTTT.

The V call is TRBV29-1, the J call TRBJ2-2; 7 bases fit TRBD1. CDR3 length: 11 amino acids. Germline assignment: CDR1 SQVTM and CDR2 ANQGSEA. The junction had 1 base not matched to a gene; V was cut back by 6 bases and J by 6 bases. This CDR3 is CSVRGSGELFF. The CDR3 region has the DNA TGCAGCGTCAGGGGGTCCGGGGAGCTGTTTTTT.

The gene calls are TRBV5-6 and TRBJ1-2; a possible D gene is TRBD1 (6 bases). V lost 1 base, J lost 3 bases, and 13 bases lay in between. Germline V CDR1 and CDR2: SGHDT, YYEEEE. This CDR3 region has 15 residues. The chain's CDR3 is CASSLLQGWDYGYTF. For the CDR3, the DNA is TGTGCCAGCAGCTTGTTACAGGGTTGGGACTATGGCTACACCTTC.

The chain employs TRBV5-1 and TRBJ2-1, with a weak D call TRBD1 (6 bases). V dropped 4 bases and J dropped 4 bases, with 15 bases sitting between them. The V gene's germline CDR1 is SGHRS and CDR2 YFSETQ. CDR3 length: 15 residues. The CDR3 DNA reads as TGCGCCAGCAGCGTACAGGGATTATCTTACAATGAGCAGTTCTTC. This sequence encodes CASSVQGLSYNEQFF.

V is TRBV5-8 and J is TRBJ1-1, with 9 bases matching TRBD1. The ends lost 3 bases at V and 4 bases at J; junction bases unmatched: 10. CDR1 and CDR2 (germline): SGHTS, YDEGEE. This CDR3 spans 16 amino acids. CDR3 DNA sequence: TGTGCCAGCAGCTCACCCCTGGGACAGGGAGGCACTGAAGCTTTCTTT. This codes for CASSSPLGQGGTEAFF.

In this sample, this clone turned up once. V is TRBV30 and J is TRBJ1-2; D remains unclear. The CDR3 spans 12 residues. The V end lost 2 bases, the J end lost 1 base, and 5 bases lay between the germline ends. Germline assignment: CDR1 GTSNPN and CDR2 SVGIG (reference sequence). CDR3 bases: TGTGCCTGGAGTAAGCTTAACTATGGCTACACCTTC. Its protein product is CAWSKLNYGYTF.

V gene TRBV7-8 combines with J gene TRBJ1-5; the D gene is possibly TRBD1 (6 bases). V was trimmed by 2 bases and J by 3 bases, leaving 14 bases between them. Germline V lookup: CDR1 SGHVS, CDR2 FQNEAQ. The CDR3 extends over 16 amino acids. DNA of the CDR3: TGTGCCAGCAGCTTACAGGGGAGGGTGACCAATCAGCCCCAGCATTTT. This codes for CASSLQGRVTNQPQHF.

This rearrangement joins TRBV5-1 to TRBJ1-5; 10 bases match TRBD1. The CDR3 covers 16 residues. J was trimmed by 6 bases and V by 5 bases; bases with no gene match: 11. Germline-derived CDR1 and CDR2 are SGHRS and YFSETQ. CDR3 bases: TGCGCCAGCAGACTCACCACGACAGGGGGCGGTCAGCCCCAGCATTTT. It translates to CASRLTTTGGGQPQHF.